This T cell receptor beta chain was captured in a study of T cells in Graves' hyperthyroidism and ophthalmopathy. TCR beta CDR3 regions were amplified from RNA. First-round RT-PCR of the TCR CDR3 relied on the HTBI primer set. TCRdb redid the calling of the multiplex PCR reads with MiXCR, one entry per CDR3 protein. Among about 200,000 distinct CDR3 sequences, about a sixth were seen once, and the ten largest hold about 50%. This clonotype was counted at least ten times. The definition of stable Graves' hyperthyroidism was no ophthalmopathy progression within 18 months. This CDR3 has 13 amino acids. V lost 2 bases, J lost 5 bases, and 13 bases lay in between. The V gene's germline CDR1 is DFQATT and CDR2 SNEGSKA (reference sequence).

Sequencing input: blood. This receptor was obtained from a woman aged 50 to 65 with Graves' hyperthyroidism. The chain combines TRBV20-1 with TRBJ2-7; a possible D gene is TRBD1 (5 bases). CDR3: CSARSQGMDEQYF. The CDR3 nucleotides read TGCAGTGCTAGATCTCAGGGTATGGACGAGCAGTACTTC.